The 2 T cell receptor beta chains reported below all come from one sample, sequenced in a study of shared clonotypes between healthy human individuals. Naive CD8 cells comprised CD45RO-negative, CCR7-positively selected cells, excluding terminally differentiated effector memory CD45RA+ cells. Profiling relied on immunoSEQ multiplex PCR, and the TCRdb table lists in-frame clones only, not all of them. Among 450,000 to 700,000 clones listed, nearly 97% were seen once. The sequenced material came from naive CD8+ T cells sorted from blood. These TCRs come from a woman between 25 and 40 years old in good health.

This clone was recorded only once. This rearrangement joins TRBV28 to TRBJ2-1, with D perhaps assigned TRBD1 or TRBD2 (6 bases each). Germline CDR1 and CDR2: MDHEN and SYDVKM. V gave up 6 bases and J gave up 3 bases, with 15 bases separating them. The CDR3 length is 15 residues. The CDR3 nucleotides read TGTGCCAGCAGCATCACCGGGGGCGTCTACAATGAGCAGTTCTTC. Translating gives CASSITGGVYNEQFF.

V usage is TRBV5-4 and J usage is TRBJ2-3; no clear D. Germline V gene lookup returns CDR1 SGHNT and CDR2 YYREEE (reference sequence). V was cut by 0 bases and J by 5 bases, with 7 bases left in between. CDR3 length equals 13 residues. The CDR3 sequence is CASSLGLGDTQYF. CDR3 in DNA: TGTGCCAGCAGCTTGGGGCTGGGAGATACGCAGTATTTT. Filled out from reference TRBV5-4 and TRBJ2-3, the complete variable domain reads ETGVTQSPTHLIKTRGQQVTLRCSSQSGHNTVSWYQQALGQGPQFIFQYYREEENGRGNFPPRFSGLQFPNYSSELNVNALELDDSALYLCASSLGLGDTQYFGPGTRLTVL.